These 8 T cell receptor beta chains were all obtained from the same sample, sequenced in a study of blood T cell repertoires in COVID-19. TCRdb's copy holds only in-frame clones and misses some; the assay was immunoSEQ multiplex PCR. Of about 130,000 clones listed, approximately 81% are singletons. The sample was peripheral blood. The receptors originated from a woman in her 30s who had recovered from COVID-19.

The chain combines TRBV12-3 or TRBV12-4 with TRBJ1-4; D remains unclear. The CDR3 sequence is 13 residues long. V dropped 1 base and J dropped 5 bases, with 5 bases sitting between them. The CDR3 nucleotides read TGTGCCAGCAGTTTAGGCGGAAATGAAAAACTGTTTTTT. This encodes CASSLGGNEKLFF.

This chain connects TRBV6-5 to TRBJ1-4; 8 nucleotides align to TRBD1. V shed 6 bases and J 2 bases; nucleotides not matched to a gene: 5. CDR1 is MNHEY, CDR2 SVGAGI, per germline. The CDR3 extends over 15 amino acids. CDR3 DNA sequence: TGTGCCAGCAGCCGCCACAGGGGGACTAATGAAAAACTGTTTTTT. This codes for CASSRHRGTNEKLFF.

This chain links TRBV5-1 with TRBJ1-1; D is unclear. Germline CDR1 and CDR2: SGHRS and YFSETQ. The CDR3 spans 17 residues. Trimming shortened V by 1 base and J by 1 base, and 17 bases separated the two germline ends. This chain's CDR3 is CASSLSVVSPGNTEAFF. The CDR3 DNA is TGCGCCAGCAGCTTGTCGGTGGTGTCTCCCGGGAACACTGAAGCTTTCTTT.

This clone showed up just a few times. V usage is TRBV4-2 and J usage is TRBJ2-1; 9 bases map to TRBD2. Germline V gene sequence: CDR1 LGHNA, CDR2 YNFKEQ. This CDR3 region has 15 residues. With V trimmed by 1 base and J by 9 bases, 7 bases remained unmatched. CDR3 protein: CASSQGGLASGEQFF. The CDR3 DNA reads TGTGCCAGCAGCCAAGGGGGACTAGCCTCTGGTGAGCAGTTCTTC.

This clone has a single count. V gene TRBV2 combines with J gene TRBJ1-5, with TRBD1 identical over 11 bases. The CDR3 is 14 amino acids. Germline V gene sequence: CDR1 SNHLY, CDR2 FYNNEI. Unmatched junction bases numbered 2, after V lost 4 bases and J lost 6 bases. The CDR3 loop is CASSGGQGAQPQHF. The CDR3 bases are TGTGCCAGCAGTGGAGGACAGGGGGCTCAGCCCCAGCATTTT. The whole variable domain, filled in from reference TRBV2 and TRBJ1-5, reads EPEVTQTPSHQVTQMGQEVILRCVPISNHLYFYWYRQILGQKVEFLVSFYNNEISEKSEIFDDQFSVERPDGSNFTLKIRSTKLEDSAMYFCASSGGQGAQPQHFGDGTRLSIL.

The chain is built from TRBV25-1 and TRBJ2-6; D might be TRBD1 (7 bases). The CDR3 consists of 16 residues. V was trimmed by 10 bases and J by 0 bases, leaving 16 bases between them. The V gene's germline CDR1 is MGHDK and CDR2 SYGVNS. This chain's CDR3 is CATRGTAGSGANVLTF. DNA for the CDR3: TGTGCCACCCGGGGGACAGCTGGCTCTGGGGCCAACGTCCTGACTTTC.

This clone occurred once. V and J are TRBV11-2 and TRBJ2-3; D unresolved. CDR3 size: 13 residues. Germline values: CDR1 SGHAT, CDR2 FQNNGV. Trimming stripped 3 bases from V and 1 base from J, with 5 bases between. CDR3 nucleotides: TGTGCCAGCAGCTTCTTAGGCACAGATACGCAGTATTTT. It encodes CASSFLGTDTQYF.

This clone was observed a single time. V usage is TRBV5-1 and J usage is TRBJ1-1; D might be TRBD1 (6 bases). V dropped 2 bases and J dropped 6 bases, with 8 bases sitting between them. Looked up from germline, CDR1 is SGHRS and CDR2 is YFSETQ. The CDR3 length is 12 residues. CDR3 residues: CASSLQGPEAFF. The DNA for the CDR3 is TGCGCCAGCAGCTTACAGGGTCCTGAAGCTTTCTTT.